One and the same sample provided the 2 T cell receptor beta chains below, sequenced in a study of cytomegalovirus exposure and HLA in healthy donors. Primers included in the PCR were 60 Vbeta and 13 Jbeta primers. The protocol was immunoSEQ multiplex PCR, while the TCRdb copy is restricted to in-frame clones and leaves out a portion. The table has some 140,000 clones, about 74% seen once; the top ten hold roughly 4%. The sequencing sample was made of PBMCs. Receptor source: a middle-aged woman in good health and CMV-seronegative.

This clone was observed a handful of times. This rearrangement joins TRBV10-3 to TRBJ1-2, with TRBD1 matching 8 bases. V lost 4 bases and J lost 7; bases outside the gene matches: 5. The V gene's germline CDR1 is ENHRY and CDR2 SYGVKD. The CDR3 loop spans 13 amino acids. CDR3 coding DNA: TGTGCCATCAGTGTACAGGGGGAAGGTGGCTACACCTTC. Its translation: CAISVQGEGGYTF.

V gene TRBV5-4 combines with J gene TRBJ2-4; the D gene is possibly TRBD2 (6 bases). The CDR3 has 15 amino acids. CDR1 is SGHNT, CDR2 YYREEE, per germline (reference sequence). V lost 4 bases, J lost 1 base, and 12 bases lay in between. The CDR3 bases are TGTGCCAGCAGCCGTGTTGGAGGGGCCAAAAACATTCAGTACTTC. This gives the protein CASSRVGGAKNIQYF.